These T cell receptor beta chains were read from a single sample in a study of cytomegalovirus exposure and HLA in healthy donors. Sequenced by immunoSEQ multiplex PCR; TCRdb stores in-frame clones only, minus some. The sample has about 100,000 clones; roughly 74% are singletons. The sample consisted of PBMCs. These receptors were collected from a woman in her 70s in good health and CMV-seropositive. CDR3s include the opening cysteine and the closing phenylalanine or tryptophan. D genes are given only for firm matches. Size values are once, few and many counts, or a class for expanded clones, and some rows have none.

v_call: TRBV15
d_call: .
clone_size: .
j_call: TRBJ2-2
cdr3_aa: CATSRDLSPGELFF
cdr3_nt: TGTGCCACCAGCAGAGATCTTAGCCCCGGGGAGCTGTTTTTT

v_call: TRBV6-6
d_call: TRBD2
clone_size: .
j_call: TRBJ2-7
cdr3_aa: CASSNGGDYEQYF
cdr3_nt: TGTGCCAGCAGTAATGGGGGGGACTACGAGCAGTACTTC

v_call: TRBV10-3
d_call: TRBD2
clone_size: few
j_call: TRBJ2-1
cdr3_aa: CAKPAGALNDEQFF
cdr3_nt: TGTGCCAAACCAGCGGGAGCGTTAAATGATGAGCAGTTCTTC

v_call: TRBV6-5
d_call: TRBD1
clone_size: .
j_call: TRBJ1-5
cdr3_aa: CASSRDRAYQPQHF
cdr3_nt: TGTGCCAGCAGCCGGGACAGGGCCTATCAGCCCCAGCATTTT

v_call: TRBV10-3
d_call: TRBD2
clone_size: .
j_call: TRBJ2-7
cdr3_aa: CAISESKTSGSVYEQYF
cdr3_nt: TGTGCCATCAGTGAGTCGAAGACTAGCGGGAGTGTCTACGAGCAGTACTTC

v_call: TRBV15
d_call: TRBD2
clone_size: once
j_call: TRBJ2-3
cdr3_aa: CASRGGGGDTQYF
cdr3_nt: TGTGCCTCGCGCGGGGGGGGTGGGGATACGCAGTATTTT

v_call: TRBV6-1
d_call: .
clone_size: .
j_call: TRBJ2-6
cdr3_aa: CASSEYVLTF
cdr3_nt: TGTGCCAGCAGTGAATATGTCCTGACTTTC

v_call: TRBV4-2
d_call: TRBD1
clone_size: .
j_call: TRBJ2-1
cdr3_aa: CASSQGGWDSSYNEQFF
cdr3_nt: TGTGCCAGCAGCCAAGGAGGTTGGGACAGCTCCTACAATGAGCAGTTCTTC

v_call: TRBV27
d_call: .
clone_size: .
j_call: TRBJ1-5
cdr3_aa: CASRTQRQPQHF
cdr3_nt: TGTGCCAGCAGAACGCAGCGTCAGCCCCAGCATTTT

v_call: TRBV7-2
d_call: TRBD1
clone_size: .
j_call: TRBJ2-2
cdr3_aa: CASSPRTGSNTGELFF
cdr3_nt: TGTGCCAGCAGCCCCAGGACAGGGAGCAACACCGGGGAGCTGTTTTTT

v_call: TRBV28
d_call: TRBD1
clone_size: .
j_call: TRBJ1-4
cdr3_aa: CASSTGQNNEKLFF
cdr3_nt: TGTGCCAGCAGCACGGGACAGAATAATGAAAAACTGTTTTTT

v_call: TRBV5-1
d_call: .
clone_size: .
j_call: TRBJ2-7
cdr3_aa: CASSFARSALSSYEQYF
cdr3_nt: TGCGCCAGCAGCTTTGCCCGCAGCGCCCTAAGCTCCTACGAGCAGTACTTC

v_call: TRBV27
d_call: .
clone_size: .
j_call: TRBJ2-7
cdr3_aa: CASSRQSGQHYEQYF
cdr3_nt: TGTGCCAGCAGTCGACAGTCGGGACAACACTACGAGCAGTACTTC

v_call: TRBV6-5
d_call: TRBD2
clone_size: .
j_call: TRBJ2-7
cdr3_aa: CASGRLAGVGGEQYF
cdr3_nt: TGTGCCAGCGGGAGACTAGCGGGAGTGGGAGGCGAGCAGTACTTC

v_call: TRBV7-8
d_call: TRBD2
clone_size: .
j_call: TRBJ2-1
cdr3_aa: CASSLGASGAAYNEQFF
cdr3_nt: TGTGCCAGCAGCTTAGGGGCTAGCGGGGCTGCCTACAATGAGCAGTTCTTC

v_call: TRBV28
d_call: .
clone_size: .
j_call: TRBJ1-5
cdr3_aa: CASSLGEGQPKHF
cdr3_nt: TGTGCCAGCAGTTTGGGGGAGGGTCAGCCCAAGCATTTT

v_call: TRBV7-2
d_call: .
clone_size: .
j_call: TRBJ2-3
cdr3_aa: CASTKDSNTDTQYF
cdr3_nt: TGTGCCAGCACCAAAGACAGTAACACAGATACGCAGTATTTT

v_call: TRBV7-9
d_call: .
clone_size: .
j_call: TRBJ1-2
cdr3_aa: CASSLARLYGYTF
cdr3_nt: TGTGCCAGCAGCTTAGCAAGACTCTATGGCTACACCTTC

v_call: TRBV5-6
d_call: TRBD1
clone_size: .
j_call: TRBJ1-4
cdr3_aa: CASSLVRGTGYEKLFF
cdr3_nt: TGTGCCAGCAGCTTGGTTAGGGGGACAGGGTATGAAAAACTGTTTTTT

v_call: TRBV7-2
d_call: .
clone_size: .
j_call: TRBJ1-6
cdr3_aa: CASSLAAGGRERSPLHF
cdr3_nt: TGTGCCAGCAGCTTAGCTGCTGGGGGGAGGGAGAGGTCACCCCTCCACTTT

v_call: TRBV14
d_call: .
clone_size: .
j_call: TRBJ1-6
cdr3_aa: CASSQLDSSNSPLHF
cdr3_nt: TGTGCCAGCAGCCAATTGGACAGTTCTAATTCACCCCTCCACTTT

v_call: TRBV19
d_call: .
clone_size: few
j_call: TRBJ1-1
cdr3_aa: CASSARVHTEAFF
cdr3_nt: TGTGCCAGTAGTGCTCGGGTGCACACTGAAGCTTTCTTT

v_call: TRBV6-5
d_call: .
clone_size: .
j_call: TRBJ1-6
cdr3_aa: CASSYGQGTSPLHF
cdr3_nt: TGTGCCAGCAGTTACGGGCAGGGTACTTCACCCCTCCACTTT

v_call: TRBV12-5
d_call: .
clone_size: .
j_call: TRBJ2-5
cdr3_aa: CASGLEETQYF
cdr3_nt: TGTGCTAGTGGACTCGAAGAGACCCAGTACTTC

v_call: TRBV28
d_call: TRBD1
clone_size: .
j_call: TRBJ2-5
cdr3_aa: CASITRTGVETQYF
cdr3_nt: TGTGCCAGCATAACTAGGACAGGCGTTGAGACCCAGTACTTC

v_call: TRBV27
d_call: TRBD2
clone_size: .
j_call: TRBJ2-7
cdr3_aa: CASSPKGVGSGGSSSYEQYF
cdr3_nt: TGTGCCAGCAGCCCGAAAGGGGTCGGGAGCGGGGGTTCCAGCTCCTACGAGCAGTACTTC

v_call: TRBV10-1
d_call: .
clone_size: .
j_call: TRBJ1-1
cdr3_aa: CASRTDMNTEAFF
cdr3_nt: TGCGCCAGCAGGACAGACATGAACACTGAAGCTTTCTTT

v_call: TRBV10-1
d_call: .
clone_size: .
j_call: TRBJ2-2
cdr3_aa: CASGGYAGTGELFF
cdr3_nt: TGCGCCAGCGGCGGCTACGCGGGCACCGGGGAGCTGTTTTTT

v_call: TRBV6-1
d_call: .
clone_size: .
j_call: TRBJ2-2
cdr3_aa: CASRSRDPGGELFF
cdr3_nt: TGTGCCAGCCGGTCAAGAGACCCGGGCGGGGAGCTGTTTTTT

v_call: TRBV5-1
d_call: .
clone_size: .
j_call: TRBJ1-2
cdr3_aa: CASSLTVPNPDGYTF
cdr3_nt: TGCGCCAGCAGCTTGACAGTTCCCAACCCGGATGGCTACACCTTC

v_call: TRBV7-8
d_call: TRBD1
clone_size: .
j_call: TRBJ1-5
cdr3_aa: CASSSQDRGRFYSNQPQHF
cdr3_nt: TGTGCCAGCAGCTCCCAGGACAGGGGGCGATTTTATAGCAATCAGCCCCAGCATTTT

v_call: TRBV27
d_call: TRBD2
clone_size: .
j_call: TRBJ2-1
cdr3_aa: CASSLSIKGWGLAGGPQYNEQFF
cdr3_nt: TGTGCCAGCAGTTTATCGATAAAAGGGTGGGGACTAGCGGGGGGGCCGCAGTACAATGAGCAGTTCTTC

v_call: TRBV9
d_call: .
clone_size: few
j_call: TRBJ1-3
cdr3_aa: CASSLGQTSGNTIYF
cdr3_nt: TGTGCCAGCAGCCTTGGACAGACCTCTGGAAACACCATATATTTT

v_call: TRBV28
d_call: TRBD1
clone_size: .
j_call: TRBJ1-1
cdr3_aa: CASSRGQGDTEAFF
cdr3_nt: TGTGCCAGCAGTAGGGGACAGGGGGACACTGAAGCTTTCTTT

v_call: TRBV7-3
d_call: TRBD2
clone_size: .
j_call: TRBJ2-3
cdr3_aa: CASSPGTSGSVTDTQYF
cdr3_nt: TGTGCCAGCAGCCCGGGGACTAGCGGGAGCGTCACAGATACGCAGTATTTT

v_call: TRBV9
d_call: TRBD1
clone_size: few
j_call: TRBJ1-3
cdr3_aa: CASSVEAGGSSGNTIYF
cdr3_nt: TGTGCCAGCAGCGTAGAGGCAGGGGGTTCCTCTGGAAACACCATATATTTT

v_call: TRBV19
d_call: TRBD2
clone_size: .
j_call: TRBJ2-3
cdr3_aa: CASSRTSGRGGDTQYF
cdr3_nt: TGTGCCAGTAGTAGGACTAGCGGGAGAGGTGGGGATACGCAGTATTTT

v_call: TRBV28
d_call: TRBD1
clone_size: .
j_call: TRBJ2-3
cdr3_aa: CASSSPQGIRSTDTQYF
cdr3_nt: TGTGCCAGCAGTTCTCCACAGGGGATAAGAAGCACAGATACGCAGTATTTT